These T cell receptor beta chains were read from a single sample in a study of blood T cell repertoires in COVID-19. Clones were sequenced by immunoSEQ multiplex PCR, and TCRdb holds only the in-frame ones, with some missing. The sample carries 260,000 or so clones, about 87% recorded once. The specimen was PBMCs or T cells enriched from blood (not recorded which). These receptors came from a woman aged 35 to 49 with acute COVID-19. The CDR3 runs from the conserved cysteine through the conserved F or W. The order of the fields is J gene, CDR3 length, D gene, V gene, clone size, CDR3 DNA, CDR3 protein. A D gene is named only where the DNA matches it firmly. The size entry is marked missing in some rows and otherwise reads once, few, many or a size class.

>TRBJ1-4|14|-|TRBV2|-
TGTGCCAGCCGGGTGGCTACAACTAATGAAAAACTGTTTTTT
CASRVATTNEKLFF
>TRBJ1-6|17|-|TRBV6-1|-
TGTGCCAGCAGTGAAGTATGGGCAGGAAAGGCGAATTCACCCCTCCACTTT
CASSEVWAGKANSPLHF
>TRBJ1-5|16|TRBD1|TRBV24-1|-
TGTGCCACCAGTGACGCTGGGACAGACCCAAATCAGCCCCAGCATTTT
CATSDAGTDPNQPQHF
>TRBJ2-5|17|TRBD2|TRBV19|few
TGTGCCAGTAGTATAGATCTCGGGACTAGCGGGAGGGAGACCCAGTACTTC
CASSIDLGTSGRETQYF
>TRBJ2-1|16|TRBD2|TRBV3-1/TRBV3-2|-
TGTGCCAGCAGCCATTCACTAGCGGGAGGCTACAATGAGCAGTTCTTC
CASSHSLAGGYNEQFF
>TRBJ2-1|15|-|TRBV5-1|-
TGCGCCAGCAGCTTGGCCGAGGCGGGGTTTAGTGAGCAGTTCTTC
CASSLAEAGFSEQFF
>TRBJ1-2|16|TRBD1|TRBV2|-
TGTGCCAGCAGTCTAACGGACAGGAGCGCTAACTATGGCTACACCTTC
CASSLTDRSANYGYTF
>TRBJ1-1|14|TRBD1|TRBV10-3|once
TGTGCCATCAGCCAGACAGGGGAAGATACTGAAGCTTTCTTT
CAISQTGEDTEAFF
>TRBJ2-7|16|TRBD2|TRBV19|-
TGTGCCAGTAGTATAAGCGGGAGGGAGCTTGGGCTCGAGCAGTACTTC
CASSISGRELGLEQYF
>TRBJ2-2|12|-|TRBV29-1|-
TGCAGCGTAACTAGTTTGGCCGGGGAGCTGTTTTTT
CSVTSLAGELFF
>TRBJ1-6|13|-|TRBV6-1|-
TGTGCCAGCAGTGAAGGTTCAGTGCCAACCCTCCACTTT
CASSEGSVPTLHF
>TRBJ1-2|14|TRBD1|TRBV7-9|-
TGTGCCAGCAGCTTAGGGATACAGGGGGCAAGCTACACCTTC
CASSLGIQGASYTF
>TRBJ1-2|14|TRBD1|TRBV4-1|few
TGCGCCAGCAGCCAAGACGGGACAGTTTATGGCTACACCTTC
CASSQDGTVYGYTF
>TRBJ2-1|16|-|TRBV4-1|-
TGCGCCAGCAGCAAAATTCGGGGGAAAGACTACAATGAGCAGTTCTTC
CASSKIRGKDYNEQFF
>TRBJ1-3|14|TRBD1|TRBV23-1|-
TGCGCCAGAGACAGGGGTGCCTCTGGAAACACCATATATTTT
CARDRGASGNTIYF
>TRBJ1-1|15|-|TRBV6-5|-
TGTGCCAGCAGCACTACCATCCTAGCGGACACTGAAGCTTTCTTT
CASSTTILADTEAFF
>TRBJ2-2|15|TRBD1|TRBV6-5|-
TGTGCCAGCAGTTACTTGCAGGGGGAGCCCGGGGAGCTGTTTTTT
CASSYLQGEPGELFF
>TRBJ2-2|14|TRBD1|TRBV19|few
TGTGCCAGTAGTTTAGGGGGCACGACCGGGGAGCTGTTTTTT
CASSLGGTTGELFF
>TRBJ1-1|16|-|TRBV11-3|-
TGTGCCAGCAGACCCAAACAGGGAGTGAAGAACACTGAAGCTTTCTTT
CASRPKQGVKNTEAFF
>TRBJ1-5|13|-|TRBV10-3|-
TGTGCCACCCTCCGGGCTGGAGGTCAGCCCCAGCATTTT
CATLRAGGQPQHF
>TRBJ2-7|15|TRBD2|TRBV7-9|-
TGTGCCAGCAGCTCGAAACTAGCGGGAGTATATGAGCAGTACTTC
CASSSKLAGVYEQYF
>TRBJ2-3|15|-|TRBV5-1|once
TGCGCCAGCAGCTTGGAGGGGCTAGCGAGAGATACGCAGTATTTT
CASSLEGLARDTQYF